The source of this T cell receptor beta chain is a study of naive and memory T cell subsets. TCR cDNA received a 3' ligated oligonucleotide that carried a UMI. The SP2 primer and nested alpha and beta constant region primers amplified ligated cDNA in four rounds. TCRdb fed the 5' RACE reads into MiXCR, producing one record per CDR3 protein. The sample contains about 60,000 distinct CDR3 sequences, 8% to 9% of which appear only once. The source is a female donor in good health.

For the CDR3, the DNA is TGTGCCACCGGGGGACAAAACACCGGGGAGCTGTTTTTT. Translated, it gives CATGGQNTGELFF. The chain is built from TRBV2 and TRBJ2-2, with D perhaps assigned TRBD1 or TRBD2 (6 bases each). Germline CDR1 reads SNHLY; CDR2 reads FYNNEI. Trimming removed 10 bases at V and 2 bases at J, with 11 bases between. The CDR3 is 13 amino acids.